This passage covers 22 T cell receptor beta chains from one sample sequenced in a study of blood T cell repertoires in COVID-19. Data came from immunoSEQ multiplex PCR; TCRdb stores just in-frame clones and leaves some out. Here the sample spans some 190,000 clones, 80% being singletons. The specimen sequenced was PBMCs or T cells enriched from blood (not recorded which). These receptors originate from a man aged 60 to 69 who had been exposed to COVID-19.

The chain links TRBV5-5 to TRBJ1-3; 7 nucleotides match TRBD1. The CDR3 has 16 residues. Trimming removed 0 bases from V and 2 bases from J; junction bases left unmatched: 5. From germline, CDR1 is SGHKS and CDR2 YYEKEE (reference sequence). In nucleotides, the CDR3 is TGTGCCAGCAGCTTGGCCTCCGGACAGGCTGGAAACACCATATATTTT. Residues: CASSLASGQAGNTIYF.

For the CDR3, the DNA is TGTGCCAGCAGCTTAACTCTTCGTTCGGCTAGCGGGATTAACACCGGGGAGCTGTTTTTT. This gives the protein CASSLTLRSASGINTGELFF. The chain has TRBV7-3 and TRBJ2-2; 9 bases fit TRBD2. V lost 0 bases and J lost 2; bases outside the gene matches: 13. Per the germline V gene, CDR1 is SGHTA and CDR2 is FQGTGA. The CDR3 extends over 20 amino acids.

The rearrangement uses TRBV7-3 and TRBJ1-2; 9 bases are a match to TRBD1. Germline lookup yields CDR1 SGHTA and CDR2 FQGTGA. Trimming cost V 4 bases and J 7 bases; bases outside gene matches: 10. This CDR3 has 15 residues. CDR3 sequence (DNA): TGTGCCAGCAGCTCCCGGGACAGGGAAGATGGTGGCTACACCTTC. As protein: CASSSRDREDGGYTF.

CDR3 loop: CASSLAEGREQFF. The CDR3 nucleotides read TGTGCCAGCAGTTTAGCCGAGGGCCGCGAGCAGTTCTTC. The chain links TRBV12-3 or TRBV12-4 to TRBJ2-1; perhaps TRBD2 as D (5 bases). Trimming stripped 0 bases from V and 10 bases from J, with 10 bases between. The CDR3 has 13 amino acids.

V is TRBV9 and J is TRBJ1-1; the D is unclear. CDR1 SGDLS and CDR2 YYNGEE come from the germline V gene. The V and J ends lost 0 bases and 2 bases respectively, with 8 bases between them. This CDR3 has 14 amino acids. The chain's CDR3 is CASSVDMLNTEAFF. The CDR3 DNA reads as TGTGCCAGCAGCGTAGATATGCTAAACACTGAAGCTTTCTTT.

This clone was seen once. The chain uses TRBV15 and TRBJ2-7, with D perhaps matching TRBD1 (5 bases). This CDR3 region has 13 residues. Trimming cost V 4 bases and J 3 bases, with 10 bases left between them. Germline lookup yields CDR1 LNHNV and CDR2 YYDKDF (reference sequence). The CDR3 DNA is TGTGCCACCAGCACATGGCAGGGCTACGAGCAGTACTTC. Translating gives CATSTWQGYEQYF.

This clone is medium-sized in the sample. The chain combines TRBV6-2 or TRBV6-3 with TRBJ2-7; 12 bases line up with TRBD2. J lost 3 bases, V lost 2 bases, and 11 bases had no gene match. Germline loops: CDR1 MNHEY, CDR2 SVGEGT. The CDR3 totals 18 residues. CDR3 in amino acids: CASSYVRRLAGVGYEQYF. DNA for the CDR3: TGTGCCAGCAGTTACGTTCGGAGACTAGCGGGAGTTGGCTACGAGCAGTACTTC.

The rearrangement joins TRBV24-1 to TRBJ2-6, with 7 bases lining up with TRBD1. Per germline, CDR1 KGHDR and CDR2 SFDVKD. Losses at the gene ends were 3 bases for V and 3 bases for J; bases not matched to a gene: 13. CDR3 length equals 19 residues. CDR3 loop: CATSDGRDRRSLGANVLTF. CDR3 DNA sequence: TGTGCCACCAGTGATGGAAGGGACAGACGGTCTCTTGGGGCCAACGTCCTGACTTTC.

The CDR3 region is CASSLTGAPDTQYF. The CDR3, as DNA: TGCGCCAGCAGCTTGACAGGGGCCCCAGATACGCAGTATTTT. The genes are TRBV5-1 and TRBJ2-3, with 7 nucleotides matching TRBD1. The CDR3 runs to 14 residues. V shed 1 base, J shed 4 bases, and the junction held 3 bases outside the gene matches. The germline gives CDR1 SGHRS, CDR2 YFSETQ.

This rearrangement joins TRBV29-1 to TRBJ2-2, with TRBD1 matching 10 bases. Trimming removed 7 bases from V and 6 bases from J; junction bases left unmatched: 2. Germline CDR1 and CDR2: SQVTM and ANQGSEA. The CDR3 contains 12 residues. CDR3 protein: CSAGQGAGELFF. As DNA, the CDR3 is TGCAGCGCTGGACAGGGGGCCGGGGAGCTGTTTTTT.

The V gene is TRBV6-5, the J gene TRBJ1-5; D may be TRBD1 (6 bases). Germline CDR1 and CDR2: MNHEY and SVGAGI. V shed 8 bases and J shed 5 bases, with 19 bases lying between them. CDR3 length: 15 amino acids. The CDR3 spells CASCSNRVGDQPQHF. The CDR3 nucleotides read TGTGCCAGCTGTTCGAACAGGGTCGGCGATCAGCCCCAGCATTTT.

This clone was detected only once. V is TRBV4-2 and J is TRBJ2-1; 10 nucleotides agree with TRBD2. This CDR3 region has 18 residues. J lost 2 bases, V lost 0 bases, and 7 bases had no gene match. Per the germline V gene, CDR1 is LGHNA and CDR2 is YNFKEQ. The CDR3 region has the DNA TGTGCCAGCAGCCAAGAGGGGCTAGCGGGAGTAACCTACAATGAGCAGTTCTTC. Its protein product is CASSQEGLAGVTYNEQFF.

The V call is TRBV15, the J call TRBJ1-4; 8 positions match TRBD1. Germline V gives CDR1 LNHNV, CDR2 YYDKDF (reference sequence). This CDR3 has 16 amino acids. J gave up 6 bases and V 1 base, and 7 bases lay outside the gene matches. The CDR3 spells CATSRGGGQGYEKLFF. The CDR3 coding sequence is TGTGCCACCAGCAGAGGCGGAGGACAGGGATATGAAAAACTGTTTTTT.

The chain combines TRBV10-3 with TRBJ1-1, with 9 bases lining up with TRBD1. The V gene's germline CDR1 is ENHRY and CDR2 SYGVKD. The J segment lost 7 bases and the V segment lost 2 bases, leaving 2 bases of the junction unmatched. The CDR3 extends over 13 amino acids. The CDR3: CAISETGGGEAFF. CDR3 coding DNA: TGTGCCATCAGTGAGACAGGGGGCGGTGAAGCTTTCTTT.

V usage is TRBV18 and J usage is TRBJ2-5; 14 bases align to TRBD2. Germline V gene data show CDR1 as KGHSH and CDR2 as LQKENI. The CDR3 is made up of 18 amino acids. The V and J ends lost 0 bases and 7 bases, in that order; junction bases with no gene match: 10. The CDR3 DNA follows: TGTGCCAGCTCACCACCGATTGAGGGACTAGCGGGAGCGGGGACCCAGTACTTC. Translation: CASSPPIEGLAGAGTQYF.

This clone was seen only once. Distinct nucleotide sequences in the sample also encode this CDR3. The chain has TRBV6-5 and TRBJ2-3; D call uncertain. The V gene's germline CDR1 is MNHEY and CDR2 SVGAGI. Trimming stripped 3 bases from V and 4 bases from J, with 8 bases between. This CDR3 comprises 13 residues. CDR3 nucleotides: TGTGCCAGCAGTTATAGCCGGGCAGATACGCAGTATTTT. This codes for CASSYSRADTQYF.

This sequence joins TRBV3-1 (or the pseudogene TRBV3-2) and TRBJ2-7; 14 nucleotides agree with TRBD2. The V gene's germline CDR1 is LGHDT and CDR2 YNNKEL (reference sequence). V lost 5 bases and J lost 4; bases outside the gene matches: 4. This CDR3 spans 15 amino acids. DNA of the CDR3: TGTGCCAGCAGCAAAGGGACTAGCGGGAGTTACGAGCAGTACTTC. It encodes CASSKGTSGSYEQYF.

The V gene is TRBV10-3, the J gene TRBJ1-6, with 9 bases fitting TRBD1. This CDR3 comprises 17 residues. The V gene end was trimmed by 1 base and the J gene end by 7 bases; junction bases not matched to a gene: 8. Germline CDR1 and CDR2: ENHRY and SYGVKD. In DNA, the CDR3 is TGTGCCATCAGTGAGTTTACAGGGGGCTTTGGGAATTCACCCCTCCACTTT. This gives the protein CAISEFTGGFGNSPLHF.

The chain uses TRBV30 and TRBJ2-1; the match to TRBD2 covers 9 bases. The CDR3 is 15 residues long. Germline CDR1 and CDR2: GTSNPN and SVGIG (reference sequence). V lost 0 bases to trimming and J lost 9 bases; unmatched junction nucleotides: 9. The CDR3 is CAWSVLAGVVGEQFF. The CDR3 region has the DNA TGTGCCTGGAGTGTGTTAGCGGGAGTAGTGGGTGAGCAGTTCTTC.

The chain has TRBV6-2 or TRBV6-3 and TRBJ1-5, with TRBD1 as a possible D gene (5 bases). The CDR3 sequence is 14 residues long. Germline V lookup: CDR1 MNHEY, CDR2 SVGEGT. V lost 4 bases and J 6 bases, leaving 13 bases between the germline ends. CDR3 loop: CASSSRQTGQPQHF. The CDR3 bases are TGTGCCAGCAGTTCCCGACAGACCGGTCAGCCCCAGCATTTT.

This clone was seen just once. The V gene is TRBV7-2, the J gene TRBJ1-1, with D possibly TRBD1 on 5 matching bases. The length of the CDR3 is 15 residues. The germline gives CDR1 SGHTA, CDR2 FQGNSA. The V end was cut by 0 bases, the J end by 1 base, with 9 bases between. CDR3 nucleotide sequence: TGTGCCAGCAGCTTAGCGGGGGGTGGGAACACTGAAGCTTTCTTT. Translating gives CASSLAGGGNTEAFF.

The chain joins TRBV30 to TRBJ2-1, with a weak D call TRBD2 (5 bases). The CDR3 is made up of 14 amino acids. Between the trimmed V and J ends, which lost 4 bases and 6 bases, there was a span of 16 bases. Germline V gene sequence: CDR1 GTSNPN, CDR2 SVGIG (reference sequence). The CDR3 is CAWTRASSSNEQFF. CDR3 in DNA: TGTGCCTGGACTAGGGCTAGCTCTAGCAATGAGCAGTTCTTC.